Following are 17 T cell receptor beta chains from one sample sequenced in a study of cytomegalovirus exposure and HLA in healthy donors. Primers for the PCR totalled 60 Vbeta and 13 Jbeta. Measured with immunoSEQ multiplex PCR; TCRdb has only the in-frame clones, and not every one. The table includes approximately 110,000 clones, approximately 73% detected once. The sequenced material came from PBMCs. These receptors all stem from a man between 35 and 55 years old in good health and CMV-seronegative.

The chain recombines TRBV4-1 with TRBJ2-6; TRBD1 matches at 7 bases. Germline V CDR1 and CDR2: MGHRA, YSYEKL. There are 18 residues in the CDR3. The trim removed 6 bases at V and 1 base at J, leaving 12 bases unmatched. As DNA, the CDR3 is TGCGCCAGCAGTCACCCCGCAGGGGGTTTTTCTGGGGCCAACGTCCTGACTTTC. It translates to CASSHPAGGFSGANVLTF.

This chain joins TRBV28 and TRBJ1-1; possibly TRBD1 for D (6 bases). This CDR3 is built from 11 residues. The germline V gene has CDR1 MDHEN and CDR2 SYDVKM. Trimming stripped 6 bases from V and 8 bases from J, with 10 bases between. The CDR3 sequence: CASSWDIEAFF. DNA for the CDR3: TGTGCCAGCAGCTGGGACATCGAAGCTTTCTTT.

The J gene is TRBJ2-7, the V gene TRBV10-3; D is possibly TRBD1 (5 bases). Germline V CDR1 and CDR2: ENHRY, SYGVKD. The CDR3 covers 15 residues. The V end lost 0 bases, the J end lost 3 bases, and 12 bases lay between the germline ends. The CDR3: CAISESRQGDYEQYF. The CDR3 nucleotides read TGTGCCATCAGTGAGTCGCGGCAGGGCGACTACGAGCAGTACTTC.

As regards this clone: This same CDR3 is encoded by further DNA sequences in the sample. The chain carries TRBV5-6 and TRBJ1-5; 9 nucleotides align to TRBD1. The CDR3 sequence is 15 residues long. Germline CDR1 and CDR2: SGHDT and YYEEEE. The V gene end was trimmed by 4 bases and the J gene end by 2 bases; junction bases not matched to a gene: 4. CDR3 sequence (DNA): TGTGCCAGCAGCCTGCGACAGGGGGGCAATCAGCCCCAGCATTTT. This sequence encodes CASSLRQGGNQPQHF. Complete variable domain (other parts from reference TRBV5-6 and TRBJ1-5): DAGVTQSPTHLIKTRGQQVTLRCSPKSGHDTVSWYQQALGQGPQFIFQYYEEEERQRGNFPDRFSGHQFPNYSSELNVNALLLGDSALYLCASSLRQGGNQPQHFGDGTRLSIL.

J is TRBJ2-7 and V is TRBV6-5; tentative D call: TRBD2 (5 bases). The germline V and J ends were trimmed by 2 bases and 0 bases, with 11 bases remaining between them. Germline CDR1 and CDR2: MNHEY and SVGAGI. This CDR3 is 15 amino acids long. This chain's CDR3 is CASSYGPGSSYEQYF. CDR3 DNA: TGTGCCAGCAGTTACGGCCCGGGGAGCTCCTACGAGCAGTACTTC.

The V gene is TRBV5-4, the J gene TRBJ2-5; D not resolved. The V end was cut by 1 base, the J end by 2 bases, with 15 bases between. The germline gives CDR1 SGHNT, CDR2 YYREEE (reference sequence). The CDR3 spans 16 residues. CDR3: CASSLSSLETQETQYF. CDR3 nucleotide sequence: TGTGCCAGCAGCTTGAGTAGCCTGGAAACACAAGAGACCCAGTACTTC.

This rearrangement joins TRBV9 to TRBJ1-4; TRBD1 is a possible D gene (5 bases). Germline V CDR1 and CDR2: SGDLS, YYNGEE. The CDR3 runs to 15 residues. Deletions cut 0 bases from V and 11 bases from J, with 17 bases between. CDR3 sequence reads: CASSVEKGLWGKLFF. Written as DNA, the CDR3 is TGTGCCAGCAGCGTAGAGAAGGGACTCTGGGGGAAACTGTTTTTT.

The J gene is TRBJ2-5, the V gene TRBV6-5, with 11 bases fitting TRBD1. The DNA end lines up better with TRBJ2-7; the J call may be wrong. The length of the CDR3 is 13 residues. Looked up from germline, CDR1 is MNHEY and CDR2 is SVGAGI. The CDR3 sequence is CASSWTGGSEQYF. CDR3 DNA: TGTGCCAGCAGTTGGACAGGGGGCTCCGAGCAGTACTTC.

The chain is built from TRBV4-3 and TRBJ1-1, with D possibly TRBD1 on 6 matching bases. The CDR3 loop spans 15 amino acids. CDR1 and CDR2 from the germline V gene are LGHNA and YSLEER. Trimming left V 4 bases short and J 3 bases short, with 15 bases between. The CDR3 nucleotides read TGCGCCAGCAGCCCTACCGCCACAGGGCACACTGAAGCTTTCTTT. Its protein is CASSPTATGHTEAFF.

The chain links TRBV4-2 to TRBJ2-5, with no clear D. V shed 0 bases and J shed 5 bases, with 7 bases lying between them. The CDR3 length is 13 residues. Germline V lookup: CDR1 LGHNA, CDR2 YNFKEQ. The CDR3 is CASSQDASETQYF. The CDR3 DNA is TGTGCCAGCAGCCAAGATGCGTCGGAGACCCAGTACTTC.

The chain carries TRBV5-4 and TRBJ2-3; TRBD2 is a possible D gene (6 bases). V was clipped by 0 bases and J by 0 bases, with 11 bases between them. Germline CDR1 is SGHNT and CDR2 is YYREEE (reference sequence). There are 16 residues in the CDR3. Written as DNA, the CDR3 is TGTGCCAGCAGCTTGGCCGGGGGTGCTAGCACAGATACGCAGTATTTT. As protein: CASSLAGGASTDTQYF. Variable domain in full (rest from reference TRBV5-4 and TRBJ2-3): ETGVTQSPTHLIKTRGQQVTLRCSSQSGHNTVSWYQQALGQGPQFIFQYYREEENGRGNFPPRFSGLQFPNYSSELNVNALELDDSALYLCASSLAGGASTDTQYFGPGTRLTVL.

CDR3 region: CASSYSGGERAFF. The CDR3 bases are TGTGCCAGCAGTTACTCAGGGGGGGAGCGGGCTTTCTTT. The V and J genes are TRBV6-6 and TRBJ1-1; TRBD1 is a possible D gene (6 bases). The germline V and J ends were trimmed by 0 bases and 11 bases, with 13 bases remaining between them. The CDR3 covers 13 residues. From germline, CDR1 is MNHNY and CDR2 SVGAGI (reference sequence).

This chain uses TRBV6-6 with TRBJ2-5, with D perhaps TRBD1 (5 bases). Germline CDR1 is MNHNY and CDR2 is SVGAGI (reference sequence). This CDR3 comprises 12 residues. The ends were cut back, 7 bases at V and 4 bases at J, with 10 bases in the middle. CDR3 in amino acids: CASKKGLETQYF. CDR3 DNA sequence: TGTGCCAGCAAGAAGGGGTTAGAGACCCAGTACTTC.

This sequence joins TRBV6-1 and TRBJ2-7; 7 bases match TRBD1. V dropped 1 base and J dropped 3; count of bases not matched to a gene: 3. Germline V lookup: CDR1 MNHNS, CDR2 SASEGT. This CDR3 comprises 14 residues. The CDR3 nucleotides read TGTGCCAGCAGTGAAGGGCCAGGGGGCTACGAGCAGTACTTC. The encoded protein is CASSEGPGGYEQYF.

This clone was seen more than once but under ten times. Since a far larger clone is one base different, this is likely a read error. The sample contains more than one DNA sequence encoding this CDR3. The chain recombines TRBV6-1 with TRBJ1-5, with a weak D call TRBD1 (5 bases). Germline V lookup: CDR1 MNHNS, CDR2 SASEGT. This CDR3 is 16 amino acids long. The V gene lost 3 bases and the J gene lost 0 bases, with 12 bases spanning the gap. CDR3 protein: CASSESPGNSNQPQHF. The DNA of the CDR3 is TGTGCCAGCAGTGAGTCTCCAGGGAATAGCAATCAGCCCCAGCATTTT.

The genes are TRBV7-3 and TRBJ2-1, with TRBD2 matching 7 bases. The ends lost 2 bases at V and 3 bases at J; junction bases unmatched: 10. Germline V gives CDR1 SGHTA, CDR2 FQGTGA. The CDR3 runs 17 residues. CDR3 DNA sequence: TGTGCCAGCAGCTTAGGGTCGGCGGGGGAGAACTACAATGAGCAGTTCTTC. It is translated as CASSLGSAGENYNEQFF.

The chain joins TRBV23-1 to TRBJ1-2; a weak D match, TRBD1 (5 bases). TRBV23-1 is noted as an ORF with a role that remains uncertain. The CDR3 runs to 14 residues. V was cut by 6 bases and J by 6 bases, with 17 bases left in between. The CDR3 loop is CASSLGAPRNGYTF. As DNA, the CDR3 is TGCGCCAGCAGCCTTGGGGCACCAAGGAATGGCTACACCTTC.